The source of this T cell receptor beta chain is a study of metastatic and nonmetastatic thyroid tumors. Study context: Comparative analysis of repertoires was undertaken across blood and tumor or nodule tissue obtained from malignant and benign thyroid patients.

Treatment of any kind had been given to no patient before thyroid surgery. The CDR3 runs 15 residues. Germline CDR1 and CDR2: MNHEY and SMNVEV (reference sequence). V lost 6 bases, J lost 0 bases, and 6 bases stayed unmatched. Study-level points and caveats: Relative to benign nodules, malignant thyroid tumors were reportedly characterized by significantly elevated TCR beta diversity in blood and tumor.

As originally analysed: Clinicopathological groups differed in CDR3, with these differences serving to build a distant-metastasis classifier for papillary thyroid cancer. Using MiXCR, TCRdb reanalyzed the PCR reads. For this entry, the V and J calls and clone size follow TCRdb and not the study's own pipeline. Here the sample spans some 41,000 clones, 28% being singletons. This clone was observed a handful of times. The target antigen is unknown. The TCR originated in a male donor with papillary thyroid cancer or a benign thyroid nodule (not recorded which). Some clones in this sample may be carry-over from other donors' samples. The rearrangement joins TRBV27 to TRBJ2-7, with 9 bases aligning to TRBD1. The sample comprised blood. The CDR3 nucleotides read TGTGCCAGCAGACTAAACAGGGGGCTCTCCTACGAGCAGTACTTC. Translating it yields CASRLNRGLSYEQYF.